Listed below are T cell receptor beta chains from one sample, sequenced in a study of Graves' ophthalmopathy and Graves' hyperthyroidism. TCRdb passed the multiplex PCR reads through MiXCR, listing each CDR3 protein once. This table has hundreds of thousands of distinct CDR3 sequences, about two fifths appearing once. Sequenced input: peripheral blood. These receptors originate from an adult man with Graves' ophthalmopathy. Each CDR3 is given with its conserved first and last residue. Fields, in order: V gene, clone size, D gene, J gene, CDR3 DNA, CDR3 protein. D genes are given only for firm matches. Where a row states a size, it is once, few, many or the class of an expanded clone; other rows omit it.

v_call: TRBV6-1; clone_size: NA; d_call: NA; j_call: TRBJ1-1; cdr3_nt: TGTGCCGGTTCGGCGGGGACTGAAGCTTTCTTT; cdr3_aa: CAGSAGTEAFF
v_call: TRBV5-1; clone_size: NA; d_call: NA; j_call: TRBJ2-3; cdr3_nt: TGCGCCAGCAGCTTGTTGTCGATAGATACGCAGTATTTT; cdr3_aa: CASSLLSIDTQYF
v_call: TRBV20-1; clone_size: many; d_call: TRBD2; j_call: TRBJ2-5; cdr3_nt: TGCAGTGCTAGTCGGGAGGCCTTGAGGGAGTACTTC; cdr3_aa: CSASREALREYF
v_call: TRBV7-2; clone_size: NA; d_call: TRBD1; j_call: TRBJ1-2; cdr3_nt: TGCGCCAGCAGCCCCGGGCCAGGGGGCTATGGCTACACCTTC; cdr3_aa: CASSPGPGGYGYTF
v_call: TRBV29-1; clone_size: NA; d_call: TRBD1; j_call: TRBJ2-7; cdr3_nt: TGCCGTCTCCTGGGACAGGGTCTCCACGAGCAGTACTTC; cdr3_aa: CRLLGQGLHEQYF
v_call: TRBV19; clone_size: NA; d_call: NA; j_call: TRBJ2-3; cdr3_nt: TGTGCCAGTAGTATGGCTGGGGTTTACACAGATACGCAGTATTTT; cdr3_aa: CASSMAGVYTDTQYF
v_call: TRBV7-3; clone_size: NA; d_call: TRBD1; j_call: TRBJ2-7; cdr3_nt: TGTGCCAGCAGCCCGGGGGACAGGGTGTCCTACGAGCAGTACTTC; cdr3_aa: CASSPGDRVSYEQYF
v_call: TRBV6-5; clone_size: many; d_call: NA; j_call: TRBJ1-2; cdr3_nt: TGTGCCAGCAGTTACCGTGGGGGGGCGTCGTACTATGGCTACACCTTC; cdr3_aa: CASSYRGGASYYGYTF
v_call: TRBV5-1; clone_size: NA; d_call: NA; j_call: TRBJ2-2; cdr3_nt: TGCGCCAGCAGCTTGGGTCCGGGAGTAGGTGGGGAGCTGTTTTTT; cdr3_aa: CASSLGPGVGGELFF
v_call: TRBV10-3; clone_size: NA; d_call: NA; j_call: TRBJ2-5; cdr3_nt: TGTGCCATCAGTGAGTCGACAGATGAGACCCAGTACTTC; cdr3_aa: CAISESTDETQYF
v_call: TRBV10-3; clone_size: NA; d_call: TRBD1; j_call: TRBJ1-2; cdr3_nt: TGTGCCATCAGTGTCCGGCTACAGGGGGAAGGGGGCTACACCTTC; cdr3_aa: CAISVRLQGEGGYTF
v_call: TRBV3-1; clone_size: few; d_call: NA; j_call: TRBJ1-1; cdr3_nt: TGTGCCAGCAGCCAAGGTCCGGGGGCGAACACTGAAGCTTTCTTT; cdr3_aa: CASSQGPGANTEAFF
v_call: TRBV5-1; clone_size: NA; d_call: NA; j_call: TRBJ1-1; cdr3_nt: TGCGCCAGCAGCCCCCGGGAGGGTCCGGACACTGAAGCTTTCTTT; cdr3_aa: CASSPREGPDTEAFF